This entry lists 21 T cell receptor beta chains sequenced from one sample in a study of blood T cell repertoires in COVID-19. Assay: immunoSEQ multiplex PCR; the TCRdb copy retains only in-frame clones and omits some. The profile shows about 78,000 clones, 80% to 95% of them singletons. The specimen was peripheral blood. These receptors were collected from a woman aged 45 to 65 in a cohort sampled during active COVID-19.

The V call is TRBV10-1, the J call TRBJ2-5; TRBD1 is a possible D gene (5 bases). The length of the CDR3 is 13 residues. Germline assignment: CDR1 WNHNN and CDR2 SYGVQD (reference sequence). Trimming removed 5 bases from V and 7 bases from J, with 14 bases in between. DNA of the CDR3: TGCGCCAGCAGTCCAGTGGACACGGGGACCCAGTACTTC. Amino acids: CASSPVDTGTQYF.

This chain uses TRBV28 with TRBJ2-7; 7 nucleotides agree with TRBD1. The CDR3 extends over 13 amino acids. Germline V gene data show CDR1 as MDHEN and CDR2 as SYDVKM. J gave up 5 bases and V 7 bases, and 8 bases lay outside the gene matches. The CDR3 sequence: CASTLDRKDEQYF. The CDR3 nucleotides are TGTGCCAGCACCCTGGACAGGAAAGACGAGCAGTACTTC.

V and J are TRBV30 and TRBJ1-2; D gene unclear. CDR3 size: 14 residues. V lost 3 bases and J 6 bases, leaving 17 bases between the germline ends. Germline V gives CDR1 GTSNPN, CDR2 SVGIG (reference sequence). The DNA of the CDR3 is TGTGCCTGGAGGGGTTTCCGGGGAGGAGATGGCTACACCTTC. Encoded protein: CAWRGFRGGDGYTF.

The V call is TRBV2, the J call TRBJ2-2; 8 bases agree with TRBD2. V was pared by 3 bases and J by 6 bases, with 6 bases of the junction left unmatched. The CDR3 contains 15 residues. The germline gives CDR1 SNHLY, CDR2 FYNNEI. CDR3 sequence (DNA): TGTGCCAGCAGTGAGATCGGGAGGGCCGCCGGGGAGCTGTTTTTT. It translates to CASSEIGRAAGELFF.

The CDR3 nucleotides are TGTGCCAGCAGCCTGGCTGCTAATGAAAAACTGTTTTTT. Translating it yields CASSLAANEKLFF. This chain joins TRBV28 and TRBJ1-4; D call uncertain. This CDR3 spans 13 amino acids. Trimming stripped 6 bases from V and 3 bases from J, with 8 bases between. The germline CDR1 and CDR2 sequences are MDHEN and SYDVKM.

The chain employs TRBV28 and TRBJ2-1; D is perhaps TRBD2 (5 bases). Germline V gene lookup returns CDR1 MDHEN and CDR2 SYDVKM. The germline V and J ends were trimmed by 7 bases and 3 bases, with 10 bases remaining between them. The CDR3 runs to 13 residues. The chain's CDR3 is CASTTAVYNEQFF. CDR3 DNA: TGTGCCAGCACCACAGCGGTCTACAATGAGCAGTTCTTC.

This clone was recorded a few times. V gene TRBV19 combines with J gene TRBJ1-1; no clear D gene. Germline loops: CDR1 LNHDA, CDR2 SQIVND (reference sequence). The CDR3 has 14 residues. The ends were cut back, 2 bases at V and 1 base at J, with 8 bases in the middle. The CDR3 loop reads CASSILLGNTEAFF. The CDR3 DNA is TGTGCCAGTAGTATACTACTTGGGAACACTGAAGCTTTCTTT.

The chain has TRBV2 and TRBJ2-1; 8 bases fit TRBD2. The CDR3 runs 14 residues. Germline-derived CDR1 and CDR2 are SNHLY and FYNNEI. Trimming cost V 4 bases and J 9 bases; bases outside gene matches: 8. Here the CDR3 DNA reads TGTGCCAGCAGTGGGTCAGCGGGGGACGGTGAGCAGTTCTTC. Translating gives CASSGSAGDGEQFF. The full variable domain, in which reference TRBV2 and TRBJ2-1 provide the parts outside the CDR3, is EPEVTQTPSHQVTQMGQEVILRCVPISNHLYFYWYRQILGQKVEFLVSFYNNEISEKSEIFDDQFSVERPDGSNFTLKIRSTKLEDSAMYFCASSGSAGDGEQFFGPGTRLTVL.

This clone has only a few counts. The chain recombines TRBV12-3 or TRBV12-4 with TRBJ2-1; 7 nucleotides agree with TRBD2. V dropped 8 bases and J dropped 4; count of bases not matched to a gene: 5. CDR3 length equals 13 residues. For the CDR3, the DNA is TGTGCCAGCTCAGGAGCGGGATACAATGAGCAGTTCTTC. Translating it yields CASSGAGYNEQFF.

The V gene is TRBV5-1, the J gene TRBJ1-1; 7 nucleotides agree with TRBD1. In germline, CDR1 is SGHRS, CDR2 YFSETQ. With V trimmed by 3 bases and J by 0 bases, 5 bases remained unmatched. This CDR3 is built from 15 residues. Here the CDR3 reads CASSSGQTMNTEAFF. CDR3 nucleotide sequence: TGCGCCAGCAGCTCGGGACAGACCATGAACACTGAAGCTTTCTTT.

This clone showed up just once. The CDR3 region has the DNA TGTGCCAGCAGCCCGCATGACGGGGAAAAACTGTTTTTT. Encoded protein: CASSPHDGEKLFF. This chain connects TRBV7-9 to TRBJ1-4; unclear D gene. This CDR3 has 13 residues. With 5 bases removed from V and 8 bases from J, the gap between germline ends came to 12 bases. Germline values: CDR1 SEHNR, CDR2 FQNEAQ (reference sequence).

The gene calls are TRBV10-1 and TRBJ2-1, with 7 bases matching TRBD2. Trimming at V came to 1 base and at J to 8 bases, leaving 11 bases not matched to a gene. CDR1 and CDR2 from the germline V gene are WNHNN and SYGVQD (reference sequence). The CDR3 is made up of 16 amino acids. CDR3 sequence reads: CASSELGAGIGDEQFF. CDR3 DNA sequence: TGCGCCAGCAGTGAGTTAGGAGCGGGAATTGGGGATGAGCAGTTCTTC.

The chain employs TRBV5-6 and TRBJ2-1; a possible D gene is TRBD2 (5 bases). The CDR3 loop spans 15 amino acids. Germline lookup yields CDR1 SGHDT and CDR2 YYEEEE. The V end was cut by 3 bases, the J end by 8 bases, with 18 bases between. CDR3: CASSSPQVRVDEQFF. CDR3 nucleotide sequence: TGTGCCAGCAGCTCACCCCAGGTGAGGGTCGATGAGCAGTTCTTC.

This clone occurred once. CDR3 residues: CASSLTVNTEAFF. Written as DNA, the CDR3 is TGTGCCAGCAGCTTAACTGTGAACACTGAAGCTTTCTTT. This sequence joins TRBV7-2 and TRBJ1-1; D is uncertain. The CDR3 is 13 amino acids. The V end lost 2 bases, the J end lost 0 bases, and 4 bases lay between the germline ends. In germline, CDR1 is SGHTA, CDR2 FQGNSA. Full variable domain (remainder filled in from reference TRBV7-2 and TRBJ1-1): GAGVSQSPSNKVTEKGKDVELRCDPISGHTALYWYRQSLGQGLEFLIYFQGNSAPDKSGLPSDRFSAERTGGSVSTLTIQRTQQEDSAVYLCASSLTVNTEAFFGQGTRLTVV.

This chain joins TRBV5-1 and TRBJ1-2; D not resolved. The V and J ends lost 0 bases and 5 bases respectively, with 8 bases between them. The CDR3 has 13 residues. Germline CDR1 is SGHRS and CDR2 is YFSETQ. CDR3 region: CASSLDNYYGYTF. CDR3 sequence (DNA): TGCGCCAGCAGCTTGGATAATTATTATGGCTACACCTTC.

The chain combines TRBV4-2 with TRBJ1-2; TRBD1 agrees at 10 bases. Germline CDR1 is LGHNA and CDR2 is YNFKEQ. This CDR3 region has 16 residues. The ends lost 4 bases at V and 2 bases at J; junction bases unmatched: 7. The CDR3 coding sequence is TGTGCCAGCAGCCCGGGACAGGGGACGCCCAACTATGGCTACACCTTC. Amino acids: CASSPGQGTPNYGYTF.

In this sample, this clone turned up once. This chain connects TRBV28 to TRBJ2-7; possible D gene TRBD1, 6 bases. Germline V lookup: CDR1 MDHEN, CDR2 SYDVKM. With 1 base removed from V and 5 bases from J, the gap between germline ends came to 12 bases. This CDR3 region has 14 residues. The CDR3 DNA reads as TGTGCCAGCAGTTTATCAGGGGATGGTAACGAGCAGTACTTC. It specifies CASSLSGDGNEQYF.

V usage is TRBV5-5 and J usage is TRBJ1-4; no definite D call. Germline CDR1 and CDR2: SGHKS and YYEKEE (reference sequence). Trimming pared 3 bases from V and 4 bases from J, leaving 13 bases between. CDR3 length equals 15 residues. The CDR3 DNA reads as TGTGCCAGCAGCTCCGACATGTTCATTAATGAAAAACTGTTTTTT. Amino acids: CASSSDMFINEKLFF.

This sequence joins TRBV5-5 and TRBJ1-1; D may be TRBD1 (6 bases). Trimming stripped 4 bases from V and 11 bases from J, with 21 bases between. Germline lookup yields CDR1 SGHKS and CDR2 YYEKEE (reference sequence). The CDR3 totals 14 residues. CDR3 loop: CASSLYRTERAAFF. CDR3 coding DNA: TGTGCCAGCAGCCTATACCGGACAGAACGAGCGGCTTTCTTT.

Note on this clone: The same CDR3 arises from other DNA sequences in this sample as well. The rearrangement links TRBV28 to TRBJ2-7; 9 bases agree with TRBD1. This CDR3 is built from 13 residues. Losses at the gene ends were 8 bases for V and 3 bases for J; bases not matched to a gene: 5. CDR1 and CDR2 (germline): MDHEN, SYDVKM. For the CDR3, the DNA is TGTGCCAGCCGTCCGGGACAGGGCTACGAGCAGTACTTC. It specifies CASRPGQGYEQYF.

The chain carries TRBV10-2 and TRBJ2-6; no clear D. The CDR3 contains 13 residues. Looked up from germline, CDR1 is WSHSY and CDR2 is SAAADI. Trimming removed 10 bases from V and 4 bases from J, with 11 bases in between. CDR3 region: CAISYAGANVLTF. The CDR3 bases are TGCGCCATTTCGTACGCGGGGGCCAACGTCCTGACTTTC.